This TCR gamma chain originates from a study of γδ T cells in repeated Plasmodium falciparum infection. Study-wide context: The natural-infection arm compared Malian children under seasonal malaria with matched Australian children. Over roughly 600 days, donors received four mosquito-bite P. falciparum NF54 infections. Findings and caveats of the study: Compared with Australian children, Malian Vdelta2-negative repertoires seemed more clonal, less diverse, less shared.

Both TRG and TRD chains were sequenced from each sorted sample. TCRdb reanalyzed the multiplex PCR reads using CATT. Altogether fewer than 5,500 gamma-chain clones are present, 3.4% being singletons, with the ten largest covering under 35%. Gammadelta T cells were flow-sorted from PBMC into Vgamma9/Vdelta2+ and Vdelta2-negative populations for bulk analysis. CDR3 length: 12 amino acids. CDR1 and CDR2 from the germline V gene are EGSTGY and YDSYTSSV. This clone showed up just a few times. Its antigen is not known. This DNA's translation and the protein TCRdb lists, from a much larger clone, do not match at residue 3, likely due to a read error; the protein shown is translated from the DNA.

This receptor was taken from a pool of human donors (malaria-infected and uninfected, not separated). The V call is TRGV4, the J call TRGJP2. The specimen was gamma-delta T cells from blood. CDR3 coding DNA: TGTGCCTCCTGGGTTAGTGATTGGATCAAGACGTTT. The encoded protein is CASWVSDWIKTF.